These 9 T cell receptor beta chains originate from one sample sequenced in a study of shared clonotypes between healthy human individuals. The repertoire was sequenced with immunoSEQ multiplex PCR; TCRdb's copy has only in-frame clones and lacks some. The sample yields 950,000 to 1,100,000 clones, approximately 68% seen once. Sequenced material: memory CD4+ T cells sorted from blood. This sample's subset: CD45RA-negative fraction. The receptors here all came from a man between 18 and 35 years old in good health.

The CDR3 is CASSLGTGGGAFF. CDR3 sequence (DNA): TGTGCCAGCAGCTTAGGGACAGGGGGCGGAGCTTTCTTT. The rearrangement uses TRBV7-9 and TRBJ1-1; 11 nucleotides agree with TRBD1. Germline assignment: CDR1 SEHNR and CDR2 FQNEAQ (reference sequence). The CDR3 has 13 residues. V lost 1 base, J lost 10 bases, and 2 bases stayed unmatched.

The V and J genes are TRBV5-1 and TRBJ2-1; no clear D gene. CDR1 and CDR2 (germline): SGHRS, YFSETQ. The V and J ends lost 4 bases and 2 bases respectively, with 13 bases between them. The CDR3 totals 15 residues. The CDR3 region is CASSPRPFTYNEQFF. The CDR3 bases are TGCGCCAGCAGCCCGCGGCCCTTTACCTACAATGAGCAGTTCTTC.

The gene calls are TRBV4-1 and TRBJ1-1, with no clear D. The V end lost 1 base, the J end lost 2 bases, and 14 bases lay between the germline ends. The CDR3 is made up of 16 amino acids. CDR1 and CDR2 (germline): MGHRA, YSYEKL. CDR3 region: CASSQALHGVNTEAFF. In DNA form, the CDR3 reads TGCGCCAGCAGCCAAGCCCTCCACGGGGTAAACACTGAAGCTTTCTTT.

The chain carries TRBV27 and TRBJ1-1; a weak D match, TRBD1 (6 bases). This CDR3 comprises 13 residues. V shed 5 bases and J shed 3 bases, with 10 bases lying between them. Germline V CDR1 and CDR2: MNHEY, SMNVEV (reference sequence). CDR3 sequence: CASSRTDYTEAFF. DNA for the CDR3: TGTGCCAGCAGTAGGACAGACTACACTGAAGCTTTCTTT.

In this sample, this clone turned up a few times. Other nucleotide sequences from this sample produce the same CDR3. This sequence joins TRBV5-1 and TRBJ2-2; TRBD1 is a possible D gene (6 bases). Germline V lookup: CDR1 SGHRS, CDR2 YFSETQ. V gave up 2 bases and J gave up 4 bases, with 9 bases separating them. CDR3 length equals 14 residues. CDR3 sequence reads: CASSLQGGTGELFF. DNA for the CDR3: TGCGCCAGCAGCTTACAAGGGGGCACCGGGGAGCTGTTTTTT.

The V and J genes are TRBV9 and TRBJ2-2; 7 bases match TRBD2. The CDR3 is 19 amino acids. The J segment lost 1 base and the V segment lost 1 base, leaving 13 bases of the junction unmatched. From germline, CDR1 is SGDLS and CDR2 YYNGEE. The chain's CDR3 is CASSVSAAGTNMNTGELFF. The CDR3 nucleotides read TGTGCCAGCAGCGTATCGGCGGCGGGGACTAACATGAACACCGGGGAGCTGTTTTTT.

V gene TRBV7-6 combines with J gene TRBJ1-4; no clear D. V was cut by 2 bases and J by 4 bases, with 14 bases left in between. This CDR3 contains 16 residues. In germline, CDR1 is SGHVS, CDR2 FNYEAQ. This CDR3 reads CASSLIGNGNNEKLFF. DNA for the CDR3: TGTGCCAGCAGCTTAATAGGGAACGGGAATAATGAAAAACTGTTTTTT.

The chain is built from TRBV6-9 and TRBJ2-7; 8 bases agree with TRBD1. This CDR3 comprises 15 residues. The germline V gene encodes CDR1 MNHGY and CDR2 SVAAGI. The J segment lost 3 bases and the V segment lost 10 bases, leaving 14 bases of the junction unmatched. CDR3 sequence: CATTPTTGVIYEQYF. Here the CDR3 DNA reads TGTGCCACAACCCCCACGACAGGGGTAATCTACGAGCAGTACTTC.

The chain joins TRBV5-1 to TRBJ1-1; unclear D gene. Trimming removed 0 bases at V and 5 bases at J, with 14 bases between. Germline CDR1 reads SGHRS; CDR2 reads YFSETQ. This CDR3 comprises 15 residues. The CDR3 spells CASSLDPGSRTEAFF. The CDR3 DNA is TGCGCCAGCAGCTTGGATCCTGGGTCGAGGACTGAAGCTTTCTTT.